This paragraph covers one TCR beta chain sequence. The antigen remains unidentified. The sample comes from a study of CD8 T cells in ankylosing spondylitis. Study-level results: Disease-linked clones were reportedly significantly enriched in matched ankylosing spondylitis synovial fluid. In peripheral blood, disease-linked CD8+ clones occurred at relatively low frequencies. Ankylosing spondylitis blood appeared to carry a characteristic TCR beta motif of several highly homologous variants.

Using quantitative 5'-RACE with molecular barcodes, the authors made TCR beta libraries. One entry per CDR3 protein, called by TCRdb with MiXCR from the 5' RACE reads. This table has roughly 280,000 distinct CDR3 sequences, around 19% appearing once. Germline values: CDR1 KGHSH, CDR2 LQKENI. V was clipped by 6 bases and J by 7 bases, with 15 bases between them. This CDR3 has 13 residues. The origin of this receptor is a male donor with ankylosing spondylitis or in good health (not recorded which). Sequencing was done on a sample of blood, either unsorted or a sorted T cell fraction (not recorded which). This chain links TRBV18 with TRBJ1-1, with no clear D. The CDR3 reads CASSPTLTVEAFF. CDR3 nucleotide sequence: TGTGCCAGCTCCCCGACCTTAACGGTTGAAGCTTTCTTT.